These T cell receptor beta chains were read from a single sample in a study of CD8 T cells in Susac syndrome. One entry per CDR3 protein, called by TCRdb with MiXCR from the immunoSEQ multiplex PCR reads. The table includes around 230,000 distinct CDR3 sequences, nearly 97% detected once. The sequenced material came from CD4+ T cells from PBMCs. All receptors come from a human donor with multiple sclerosis. Each CDR3 is given with its conserved first and last residue. D genes are given only for firm matches. The size field is filled for only some rows; it gives once, few, many or a size class.

clone size: NA; V gene: TRBV29-1; J gene: TRBJ2-1; D gene: NA; CDR3 DNA: TGCAGCGTTGTCCTAGACGGACGTATAGAGACCTACAATGAGCAGTTCTTC; CDR3 protein: CSVVLDGRIETYNEQFF
clone size: NA; V gene: TRBV30; J gene: TRBJ1-1; D gene: NA; CDR3 DNA: TGTGCCTGGAGAAGGGCGAACACTGAAGCTTTCTTT; CDR3 protein: CAWRRANTEAFF
clone size: NA; V gene: TRBV5-4; J gene: TRBJ1-2; D gene: NA; CDR3 DNA: TGTGCCAGCAGCTTAGGGCCGAGTATCTATGGCTACACCTTC; CDR3 protein: CASSLGPSIYGYTF
clone size: NA; V gene: TRBV20-1; J gene: TRBJ1-2; D gene: TRBD1; CDR3 DNA: TGCAGTGCCCGCGGACAGGGAGGCTATGGCTACACCTTC; CDR3 protein: CSARGQGGYGYTF
clone size: NA; V gene: TRBV20-1; J gene: TRBJ1-1; D gene: NA; CDR3 DNA: TGCAGTGCTCCGGAAGGGTACACTGAAGCTTTCTTT; CDR3 protein: CSAPEGYTEAFF
clone size: NA; V gene: TRBV20-1; J gene: TRBJ2-2; D gene: TRBD2; CDR3 DNA: TGCAGTGCGCGGACTAGCGGGAGCCCGGGCACCGGGGAGCTGTTTTTT; CDR3 protein: CSARTSGSPGTGELFF
clone size: NA; V gene: TRBV20-1; J gene: TRBJ1-2; D gene: TRBD1; CDR3 DNA: TGCAGTGCTAGCGCCGGGACAGGGACCCGACTTGGCTACACCTTC; CDR3 protein: CSASAGTGTRLGYTF
clone size: NA; V gene: TRBV30; J gene: TRBJ1-1; D gene: NA; CDR3 DNA: TGTGCCTGGAGTTATAATGAGGCCGAAGCTTTCTTT; CDR3 protein: CAWSYNEAEAFF
clone size: NA; V gene: TRBV28; J gene: TRBJ1-5; D gene: NA; CDR3 DNA: TGTGCCAGCAGTTCACATCAGCCCCAGCATTTT; CDR3 protein: CASSSHQPQHF
clone size: NA; V gene: TRBV28; J gene: TRBJ2-7; D gene: TRBD1; CDR3 DNA: TGTGCCAGCAGTTTCCCCGTTCTTCGACAGGGGAGCTACGAGCAGTACTTC; CDR3 protein: CASSFPVLRQGSYEQYF
clone size: NA; V gene: TRBV6-1; J gene: TRBJ2-2; D gene: NA; CDR3 DNA: TGTGCCAGCAGTGCAATCGGGGGTTCCGGGGAGCTGTTTTTT; CDR3 protein: CASSAIGGSGELFF
clone size: NA; V gene: TRBV2; J gene: TRBJ2-2; D gene: NA; CDR3 DNA: TGTGCCAGCAGTGGGCGACTATCCAACACCGGGGAGCTGTTTTTT; CDR3 protein: CASSGRLSNTGELFF
clone size: NA; V gene: TRBV7-9; J gene: TRBJ2-5; D gene: NA; CDR3 DNA: TGTGCCAGCAGCCCAGCGGTGGTATTCGTGACCCAGTACTTC; CDR3 protein: CASSPAVVFVTQYF
clone size: few; V gene: TRBV30; J gene: TRBJ1-4; D gene: NA; CDR3 DNA: TGTGCCTGGAGTGTTAGTGAAAAACTGTTTTTT; CDR3 protein: CAWSVSEKLFF
clone size: NA; V gene: TRBV20-1; J gene: TRBJ2-1; D gene: TRBD2; CDR3 DNA: TGCAGTGCTAGACCTTTAGAATTCCTAGCGGAGTATAATGAGCAGTTCTTC; CDR3 protein: CSARPLEFLAEYNEQFF
clone size: NA; V gene: TRBV5-1; J gene: TRBJ2-7; D gene: TRBD1; CDR3 DNA: TGCGCCAGCAGCTCAGGGGGCATCTCCTACGAGCAGTACTTC; CDR3 protein: CASSSGGISYEQYF
clone size: NA; V gene: TRBV3-1; J gene: TRBJ1-2; D gene: NA; CDR3 DNA: TGTGCCAGCAGCTCCCCAGGGGACAGCTACACCTTC; CDR3 protein: CASSSPGDSYTF
clone size: NA; V gene: TRBV20-1; J gene: TRBJ2-1; D gene: NA; CDR3 DNA: TGCAGTGCTAGAAAGGGTTTTTATTCTGAGCAGTTCTTC; CDR3 protein: CSARKGFYSEQFF
clone size: NA; V gene: TRBV30; J gene: TRBJ2-5; D gene: NA; CDR3 DNA: TGTGCCTGGAGTGTACACGGAGAGACCCAGTACTTC; CDR3 protein: CAWSVHGETQYF
clone size: NA; V gene: TRBV29-1; J gene: TRBJ2-7; D gene: NA; CDR3 DNA: TGCAGCGTGGCCCTCGGGCAGTCCTACGAGCAGTACTTC; CDR3 protein: CSVALGQSYEQYF
clone size: NA; V gene: TRBV2; J gene: TRBJ1-1; D gene: TRBD1; CDR3 DNA: TGTGCCAGCAGAGACAGGGGATGGGACACTGAAGCTTTCTTT; CDR3 protein: CASRDRGWDTEAFF
clone size: NA; V gene: TRBV20-1; J gene: TRBJ2-3; D gene: NA; CDR3 DNA: TGCAGTGCTAGCCCTGGCTTCGATGGAGATACGCAGTATTTT; CDR3 protein: CSASPGFDGDTQYF
clone size: NA; V gene: TRBV6-1; J gene: TRBJ1-5; D gene: TRBD1; CDR3 DNA: TGTGCCAGCAGTTTACGTTCAGGGGGCTCTCAGCCCCAGCATTTT; CDR3 protein: CASSLRSGGSQPQHF
clone size: NA; V gene: TRBV7-8; J gene: TRBJ2-1; D gene: TRBD2; CDR3 DNA: TGTGCCAGCAGCCAAGAGCGGGACCGGTCCTACAATGAGCAGTTCTTC; CDR3 protein: CASSQERDRSYNEQFF
clone size: NA; V gene: TRBV29-1; J gene: TRBJ2-1; D gene: TRBD2; CDR3 DNA: TGCAGCGGGGCGACGGGGGGAGGGCCCGTAGTGCATGAGCAGTTCTTC; CDR3 protein: CSGATGGGPVVHEQFF
clone size: NA; V gene: TRBV6-5; J gene: TRBJ2-1; D gene: TRBD2; CDR3 DNA: TGTGCCAGCAGTTTTCTGGCCGGGACTAGCGACCTCAATGAGCAGTTCTTC; CDR3 protein: CASSFLAGTSDLNEQFF
clone size: NA; V gene: TRBV11-2; J gene: TRBJ2-5; D gene: TRBD1; CDR3 DNA: TGTGCCAGCAGCCTAGGAGACAGGGGGCGCGAAGAGACCCAGTACTTC; CDR3 protein: CASSLGDRGREETQYF
clone size: NA; V gene: TRBV3-1; J gene: TRBJ2-1; D gene: TRBD2; CDR3 DNA: TGTGCCAGCAGCCAACCAAGCCTAGCGGGAGGGAAAGAGCAGTTCTTC; CDR3 protein: CASSQPSLAGGKEQFF
clone size: NA; V gene: TRBV29-1; J gene: TRBJ2-3; D gene: NA; CDR3 DNA: TGCAGCGTGCATCCTAGCGTCCCAGATACGCAGTATTTT; CDR3 protein: CSVHPSVPDTQYF
clone size: NA; V gene: TRBV2; J gene: TRBJ2-1; D gene: NA; CDR3 DNA: TGTGCCAGCCTCAAGGGGGCGGGGTACAATGAGCAGTTCTTC; CDR3 protein: CASLKGAGYNEQFF
clone size: NA; V gene: TRBV20-1; J gene: TRBJ2-7; D gene: TRBD1; CDR3 DNA: TGCAGTGCACAGACAGGGTACGAGCAGTACTTC; CDR3 protein: CSAQTGYEQYF
clone size: NA; V gene: TRBV4-1; J gene: TRBJ2-5; D gene: TRBD2; CDR3 DNA: TGCGCCAGCAGCCAAGACGGGAGGCCCCGGGGAGAGACCCAGTACTTC; CDR3 protein: CASSQDGRPRGETQYF
clone size: NA; V gene: TRBV20-1; J gene: TRBJ2-7; D gene: NA; CDR3 DNA: TGCAGTGCTGGGGTATCCGAGCAGTACTTC; CDR3 protein: CSAGVSEQYF
clone size: NA; V gene: TRBV12-3/TRBV12-4; J gene: TRBJ2-7; D gene: TRBD1; CDR3 DNA: TGTGCCAGCAGATCGACAGGGATCTACGAGCAGTACTTC; CDR3 protein: CASRSTGIYEQYF
clone size: NA; V gene: TRBV3-1; J gene: TRBJ1-6; D gene: NA; CDR3 DNA: TGTGCCAGCAGGGGCCCTGGTATTCGCCTCCACTTT; CDR3 protein: CASRGPGIRLHF
clone size: NA; V gene: TRBV5-1; J gene: TRBJ1-1; D gene: NA; CDR3 DNA: TGCGCCAGCAGCTTGGACATTTACACTGAAGCTTTCTTT; CDR3 protein: CASSLDIYTEAFF
clone size: once; V gene: TRBV12-3/TRBV12-4; J gene: TRBJ1-1; D gene: NA; CDR3 DNA: TGTGCCAGCAGTTCCAGGGATCTGAGCACTGAAGCTTTCTTT; CDR3 protein: CASSSRDLSTEAFF
clone size: once; V gene: TRBV29-1; J gene: TRBJ2-4; D gene: TRBD2; CDR3 DNA: TGCAGCGTTGAAGATCTTGCTAGCGGGAGGTTTGCCAAAAACATTCAGTACTTC; CDR3 protein: CSVEDLASGRFAKNIQYF
clone size: NA; V gene: TRBV20-1; J gene: TRBJ2-5; D gene: NA; CDR3 DNA: TGCAGTGCCCCGGCTCTTACGGATTCGACCCAGTACTTC; CDR3 protein: CSAPALTDSTQYF
clone size: NA; V gene: TRBV30; J gene: TRBJ1-3; D gene: TRBD1; CDR3 DNA: TGTGCCTGGACAGGGGGAGGAAACACCATATATTTT; CDR3 protein: CAWTGGGNTIYF
clone size: NA; V gene: TRBV12-5; J gene: TRBJ2-1; D gene: NA; CDR3 DNA: TGTGCTAGTGGTTTCCCGGGGCAGTCGAATGAGCAGTTCTTC; CDR3 protein: CASGFPGQSNEQFF